This passage covers 21 T cell receptor beta chains from one sample sequenced in a study of T cell repertoires in cytomegalovirus infection. In TCRdb, the reads were re-called with MiXCR into one record per CDR3 protein. The table includes hundreds of thousands of distinct CDR3 sequences, around 10% detected once. The sequenced sample consisted of PBMCs. The receptor source for this set is a human donor in good health (CMV status not recorded). Some clones in this sample may be carry-over from other donors' samples.

Remarks on this clonotype: A much larger clone differs by one base, so this may be a read error. This chain connects TRBV3-1 to TRBJ2-1, with D perhaps matching TRBD2 (5 bases). In germline, CDR1 is LGHDT, CDR2 YNNKEL (reference sequence). The CDR3 has 14 residues. V lost 2 bases to trimming and J lost 6 bases, with 11 bases between them. The CDR3 loop reads CASSQFERRNEQFF. DNA of the CDR3: TGTGCCAGCAGCCAATTCGAGCGGCGCAATGAGCAGTTCTTC.

This clonotype was seen ten or more times. This sequence joins TRBV27 and TRBJ2-7; D is unclear. V dropped 8 bases and J dropped 3 bases, with 14 bases sitting between them. This CDR3 has 13 residues. Germline lookup yields CDR1 MNHEY and CDR2 SMNVEV (reference sequence). The CDR3 region is CASGPQPLYEQYF. In DNA, the CDR3 is TGTGCCAGCGGGCCCCAACCCCTCTACGAGCAGTACTTC.

The table lists this clonotype with many counts. J is TRBJ2-1 and V is TRBV11-1; TRBD1 matches at 9 bases. Trimming removed 6 bases from V and 2 bases from J; junction bases left unmatched: 8. This CDR3 spans 16 amino acids. Per the germline V gene, CDR1 is SGHAT and CDR2 is FQDESV (reference sequence). This CDR3 reads CASSVLTGGAYNEQFF. The CDR3 nucleotides are TGTGCCAGCAGTGTCCTCACAGGGGGCGCCTACAATGAGCAGTTCTTC.

This clonotype was observed many times. The J gene is TRBJ1-5, the V gene TRBV28; TRBD1 matches 10 bases. Germline values: CDR1 MDHEN, CDR2 SYDVKM. V gave up 6 bases and J gave up 1 base; unmatched junction bases: 12. The CDR3 extends over 18 amino acids. CDR3 nucleotides: TGTGCCAGCAGGCCTGTCAAAAGGACAGGGGGAAGCAATCAGCCCCAGCATTTT. Amino acid sequence: CASRPVKRTGGSNQPQHF. Looking up the rest from reference TRBV28 and TRBJ1-5 gives the full variable domain: DVKVTQSSRYLVKRTGEKVFLECVQDMDHENMFWYRQDPGLGLRLIYFSYDVKMKEKGDIPEGYSVSREKKERFSLILESASTNQTSMYLCASRPVKRTGGSNQPQHFGDGTRLSIL.

This clonotype was picked up many times. The rearrangement joins TRBV11-2 to TRBJ1-4, with 7 bases lining up with TRBD1. In germline, CDR1 is SGHAT, CDR2 FQNNGV. CDR3 length: 15 amino acids. The V segment lost 1 base and the J segment 7 bases; nucleotides outside the gene matches: 6. In DNA, the CDR3 is TGTGCCAGCAGCTTAGTTTCAGGGGGAGGTGAAAAACTGTTTTTT. Translation gives CASSLVSGGGEKLFF.

This clonotype was detected ten times or more. The chain recombines TRBV6-2 or TRBV6-3 with TRBJ1-1; D is perhaps TRBD1 (5 bases). Germline V gives CDR1 MNHEY, CDR2 SVGEGT. The V and J ends lost 5 bases and 6 bases respectively, with 13 bases between them. This CDR3 spans 13 amino acids. In nucleotides, the CDR3 is TGTGCCAGCAGTCATGGTAGGGGCTCTGAAGCTTTCTTT. Protein sequence: CASSHGRGSEAFF.

The chain carries TRBV2 and TRBJ1-3, with D hard to call. Germline V gene data show CDR1 as SNHLY and CDR2 as FYNNEI. V was shortened by 2 bases and J by 7 bases, with 12 bases between the two germline ends. This CDR3 contains 14 residues. Here the CDR3 reads CASSETSLGNTIYF. CDR3 bases: TGTGCCAGCAGTGAAACCAGCCTAGGGAACACCATATATTTT.

This clonotype was seen many times. The chain is built from TRBV7-2 and TRBJ2-7; TRBD1 is a possible D gene (6 bases). CDR1 SGHTA and CDR2 FQGNSA come from the germline V gene. Trimming removed 4 bases at V and 5 bases at J, with 12 bases between. The CDR3 totals 13 residues. CDR3 nucleotides: TGTGCCAGCAGCTCCTCTGGGGGCCACGAGCAGTACTTC. Translating it yields CASSSSGGHEQYF. Supplemented by reference TRBV7-2 and TRBJ2-7, the full variable domain reads GAGVSQSPSNKVTEKGKDVELRCDPISGHTALYWYRQSLGQGLEFLIYFQGNSAPDKSGLPSDRFSAERTGGSVSTLTIQRTQQEDSAVYLCASSSSGGHEQYFGPGTRLTVT.

V usage is TRBV20-1 and J usage is TRBJ2-3, with TRBD2 matching over 8 bases. The V gene's germline CDR1 is DFQATT and CDR2 SNEGSKA (reference sequence). V shed 6 bases and J 2 bases; nucleotides not matched to a gene: 7. This CDR3 is built from 14 residues. The CDR3: CSAPPAGATDTQYF. CDR3 DNA sequence: TGCAGTGCACCTCCAGCGGGAGCCACAGATACGCAGTATTTT.

This clonotype was seen ten or more times. The J gene is TRBJ2-1, the V gene TRBV12-3 or TRBV12-4, with D perhaps TRBD1 (6 bases). The CDR3 contains 16 residues. Trimming removed 2 bases from V and 6 bases from J, with 17 bases in between. The CDR3 DNA reads TGTGCCAGCAGTTTATCGAGGGCAGGGGCCCGCAATGAGCAGTTCTTC. As protein: CASSLSRAGARNEQFF.

This clonotype was observed many times. The chain uses TRBV6-2 or TRBV6-3 and TRBJ2-5, with TRBD2 matching over 11 bases. The CDR3 extends over 15 amino acids. The J segment lost 4 bases and the V segment lost 6 bases, leaving 7 bases of the junction unmatched. Germline V lookup: CDR1 MNHEY, CDR2 SVGEGT. The CDR3 region is CASRSSGGAGETQYF. CDR3 in DNA: TGTGCCAGCAGAAGTAGCGGGGGGGCCGGAGAGACCCAGTACTTC.

With respect to this clonotype: This may be a read error: a much more frequent sequence differs by one nucleotide. The chain has TRBV11-2 and TRBJ2-1; D ambiguous. Germline CDR1 reads SGHAT; CDR2 reads FQNNGV. The CDR3 extends over 14 amino acids. V was cut by 0 bases and J by 6 bases, with 9 bases left in between. CDR3 sequence: CASSLEPWTNEQFF. CDR3 in DNA: TGTGCCAGCAGCTTAGAACCGTGGACCAATGAGCAGTTCTTC.

The table lists this clonotype with many counts. The genes are TRBV5-1 and TRBJ2-1, with 11 bases that match TRBD2. CDR3 size: 18 residues. The germline CDR1 and CDR2 sequences are SGHRS and YFSETQ. V trimming: 0 bases; J trimming: 4 bases; junction bases outside the gene matches: 9. The CDR3 sequence: CASSLVPETSGGYNEQFF. The CDR3 DNA follows: TGCGCCAGCAGCTTGGTCCCGGAAACTAGCGGGGGATACAATGAGCAGTTCTTC.

The genes are TRBV20-1 and TRBJ2-5; 9 bases are a match to TRBD1. The CDR3 totals 15 residues. The trim removed 3 bases at V and 5 bases at J, leaving 10 bases unmatched. CDR1 is DFQATT and CDR2 is SNEGSKA in the germline V gene (reference sequence). Here the CDR3 reads CSASPPGQGLETQYF. The CDR3 coding sequence is TGCAGTGCTAGTCCCCCGGGACAGGGTTTGGAGACCCAGTACTTC.

The V call is TRBV7-2, the J call TRBJ2-5; 11 bases match TRBD1. Germline V gene sequence: CDR1 SGHTA, CDR2 FQGNSA. The CDR3 extends over 16 amino acids. The V segment lost 1 base and the J segment 1 base; nucleotides outside the gene matches: 2. As DNA, the CDR3 is TGTGCCAGCAGCTTAGTTGGGACAGGGGGCCAAGAGACCCAGTACTTC. This translates into CASSLVGTGGQETQYF. The full variable domain, in which reference TRBV7-2 and TRBJ2-5 provide the parts outside the CDR3, is GAGVSQSPSNKVTEKGKDVELRCDPISGHTALYWYRQSLGQGLEFLIYFQGNSAPDKSGLPSDRFSAERTGGSVSTLTIQRTQQEDSAVYLCASSLVGTGGQETQYFGPGTRLLVL.

This clonotype was detected ten times or more. The rearrangement uses TRBV27 and TRBJ2-6; D remains ambiguous. Germline V gives CDR1 MNHEY, CDR2 SMNVEV (reference sequence). V was pared by 6 bases and J by 0 bases, with 9 bases between. This CDR3 has 15 amino acids. CDR3 in DNA: TGTGCCAGCAGCCTACAGAGCTCTGGGGCCAACGTCCTGACTTTC. This encodes CASSLQSSGANVLTF. Together with reference TRBV27 and TRBJ2-6, the CDR3 gives the full variable domain: EAQVTQNPRYLITVTGKKLTVTCSQNMNHEYMSWYRQDPGLGLRQIYYSMNVEVTDKGDVPEGYKVSRKEKRNFPLILESPSPNQTSLYFCASSLQSSGANVLTFGAGSRLTVL.

This clonotype was counted only a few times. V usage is TRBV5-5 and J usage is TRBJ1-5; 9 bases align to TRBD1. This CDR3 is 15 amino acids long. After removal of 0 bases from V and 7 bases from J, the junction contained 5 bases not matched to a gene. The germline CDR1 and CDR2 sequences are SGHKS and YYEKEE (reference sequence). CDR3 nucleotide sequence: TGTGCCAGCAGCTTGGCCTCGACAGGGGGACAGCCCCAGCATTTT. Translating gives CASSLASTGGQPQHF.

The table lists this clonotype with many counts. The rearrangement uses TRBV24-1 and TRBJ2-1; 10 bases align to TRBD2. V lost 9 bases, J lost 1 base, and 5 bases stayed unmatched. Germline CDR1 reads KGHDR; CDR2 reads SFDVKD. CDR3 size: 15 residues. The CDR3 DNA sequence: TGTGCCACCTCCCAGCGGGGGGGATCCTACAATGAGCAGTTCTTC. Amino acid sequence: CATSQRGGSYNEQFF.

The chain uses TRBV29-1 and TRBJ2-7, with D perhaps TRBD1 (6 bases). V was cut by 7 bases and J by 5 bases, with 18 bases left in between. The CDR3 contains 13 residues. CDR1 is SQVTM, CDR2 ANQGSEA, per germline. Here the CDR3 DNA reads TGCAGCGGAGGAGACTGGGGGCACAACGAGCAGTACTTC. Amino acid sequence: CSGGDWGHNEQYF.

This clonotype has a count of ten or more. The rearrangement uses TRBV7-6 and TRBJ2-2, with D possibly TRBD1 on 5 matching bases. The CDR3 sequence is 16 residues long. Germline V lookup: CDR1 SGHVS, CDR2 FNYEAQ. V gave up 1 base and J gave up 3 bases, with 12 bases separating them. CDR3 in amino acids: CASSLVAGPDTGELFF. As DNA, the CDR3 is TGTGCCAGCAGCTTAGTTGCAGGGCCGGACACCGGGGAGCTGTTTTTT.

This clonotype occurred a few times. This chain links TRBV3-1 with TRBJ2-5; D unclear. CDR1 is LGHDT and CDR2 is YNNKEL in the germline V gene (reference sequence). The CDR3 length is 14 residues. V was trimmed by 0 bases and J by 3 bases, leaving 8 bases between them. CDR3 residues: CASSQERWEETQYF. Written as DNA, the CDR3 is TGTGCCAGCAGCCAAGAACGATGGGAAGAGACCCAGTACTTC.